Listed below are T cell receptor beta chains from one sample, sequenced in a study of shared clonotypes between healthy human individuals. The data were produced by immunoSEQ multiplex PCR, yet TCRdb's version contains in-frame clones alone and is incomplete. The sample holds more than 2 million clones, 90% to 95% seen once. Sequenced: naive CD4+ T cells sorted from blood. These receptors originate from a man between 18 and 35 years old in good health. The CDR3 runs from the conserved cysteine through the conserved F or W. A D gene is named only where the DNA matches it firmly. Some rows have no size entry. The others give once, few or many, or a class for an expanded clone.

clone size,V gene,D gene,J gene,CDR3 DNA,CDR3 protein
NA,TRBV28,TRBD1,TRBJ1-2,TGTGCCAGCAGTCCGCCGCCCGGACAGGTTGCCTATGGCTACACCTTC,CASSPPPGQVAYGYTF
NA,TRBV5-1,NA,TRBJ1-1,TGCGCCAGCAGCCCTCTTGGTGGCGGGGGCAAGAGCACTGAAGCTTTCTTT,CASSPLGGGGKSTEAFF
once,TRBV28,TRBD1,TRBJ1-5,TGTGCCAGCGCCGGGACAGGGGGCGCGAATCAGCCCCAGCATTTT,CASAGTGGANQPQHF
NA,TRBV5-1,TRBD1,TRBJ1-1,TGCGCCAGCAGCCGGACAGGGGATACTGAAGCTTTCTTT,CASSRTGDTEAFF
NA,TRBV7-2,TRBD1,TRBJ1-6,TGTGCCAGCAGCTTAGCGACAGGGGGCAATTCACCCCTCCACTTT,CASSLATGGNSPLHF
NA,TRBV2,TRBD1,TRBJ1-2,TGTGCCAGCAGTGGGTACAGGGGTCCAGATGGCTACACCTTC,CASSGYRGPDGYTF
NA,TRBV9,TRBD2,TRBJ2-7,TGTGCCAGCAGCGTAGAGGGTTCGGGAGGGATTAGCTCCTACGAGCAGTACTTC,CASSVEGSGGISSYEQYF
NA,TRBV19,NA,TRBJ1-2,TGTGCCAGGCCTGGGACTCGCTATGGCTACACCTTC,CARPGTRYGYTF
NA,TRBV28,TRBD1,TRBJ1-6,TGTGCCAGCAGTTTAGATGCTTTTCAAGACAGGGTGAATTCACCCCTCCACTTT,CASSLDAFQDRVNSPLHF
NA,TRBV10-3,TRBD2,TRBJ2-7,TGTGCCATCGGGGCCGGGACTAGCGGGACTGGCGAGCAGTACTTC,CAIGAGTSGTGEQYF
NA,TRBV28,NA,TRBJ1-2,TGTGCCAGCACCGATTTCGTCCAAGACTATGGCTACACCTTC,CASTDFVQDYGYTF
NA,TRBV18,TRBD2,TRBJ2-1,TGTGCCAGCTCACGCGGGGGGATCTACAATGAGCAGTTCTTC,CASSRGGIYNEQFF
NA,TRBV2,NA,TRBJ2-5,TGTGCCAGCAGTGAATCCCAGACCCAGTACTTC,CASSESQTQYF
NA,TRBV7-6,NA,TRBJ2-7,TGTGCCAGCAGCCGCTCCGAAAGCAGGGTCCTTGCCTCCTACGAGCAGTACTTC,CASSRSESRVLASYEQYF
NA,TRBV7-2,NA,TRBJ2-7,TGTGCCAGCAGCTTAACGGCGGTTAACTACGAGCAGTACTTC,CASSLTAVNYEQYF
NA,TRBV10-3,NA,TRBJ2-7,TGTGCCATCAAGGGGAGCTCCTACGAGCAGTACTTC,CAIKGSSYEQYF
NA,TRBV2,NA,TRBJ2-3,TGTGCCAGCATAGCAGAGCGCCGCACAGATACGCAGTATTTT,CASIAERRTDTQYF
once,TRBV30,NA,TRBJ1-4,TGTGCCTGGAGTGTGCTAGGGGGGAGTCCCAATGAAAAACTGTTTTTT,CAWSVLGGSPNEKLFF
NA,TRBV6-6,NA,TRBJ2-5,TGTGCCAGCACCTTCGGGCGGACGTACCAAGAGACCCAGTACTTC,CASTFGRTYQETQYF
few,TRBV6-1,TRBD1,TRBJ1-6,TGTGCCGGCGCCAGGGGGCAAGGTAATTCACCCCTCCACTTT,CAGARGQGNSPLHF
NA,TRBV18,NA,TRBJ2-6,TGTGCCAGCTCACCACTCAGTCAGGACAGCAGCTCTGGGGCCAACGTCCTGACTTTC,CASSPLSQDSSSGANVLTF
NA,TRBV4-1,NA,TRBJ1-3,TGCGCCAGCAAACAGAACTCTGGAAACACCATATATTTT,CASKQNSGNTIYF
NA,TRBV14,NA,TRBJ2-7,TGTGCCAGCAGCCAGAGGGGCCCTATGACCCACGAGCAGTACTTC,CASSQRGPMTHEQYF
NA,TRBV7-9,TRBD1,TRBJ1-6,TGTGCCAGCAGCTTAGCGTTTGGACAGGTCAACTATAATTCACCCCTCCACTTT,CASSLAFGQVNYNSPLHF
NA,TRBV4-3,NA,TRBJ2-2,TGCGCCAGCAGCCAAGAAGGAACACCGAACACCGGGGAGCTGTTTTTT,CASSQEGTPNTGELFF
NA,TRBV6-5,NA,TRBJ2-1,TGTGCCAGCAGTTCCAGGACGAATAGGGGCAATGAGCAGTTCTTC,CASSSRTNRGNEQFF
NA,TRBV2,NA,TRBJ1-2,TGTGCCAGCAGTGATCACAGCTATGGCTACACCTTC,CASSDHSYGYTF
NA,TRBV29-1,NA,TRBJ2-1,TGCAGCGACCGGAAAAGTTCACAGGGTGGGCAGTTCTTC,CSDRKSSQGGQFF
NA,TRBV9,NA,TRBJ1-1,TGTGCCAGCAGCGTAGAGGGCTTTGGTGAAGCTTTCTTT,CASSVEGFGEAFF
NA,TRBV7-2,TRBD1,TRBJ1-1,TGTGCCAGCAGCCCATGGACAGGGGGCAAGTACACTGAAGCTTTCTTT,CASSPWTGGKYTEAFF
NA,TRBV7-8,TRBD1,TRBJ1-6,TGTGCCAGCAGCTACCGGGACAGAAATAATTCACCCCTCCACTTT,CASSYRDRNNSPLHF
NA,TRBV7-2,TRBD2,TRBJ2-7,TGTGCCAGCCAGCGGGGGCGCTCCTCCTACGAGCAGTACTTC,CASQRGRSSYEQYF
NA,TRBV7-2,TRBD1,TRBJ2-7,TGTGCCAGCAGCTTGGGGACAGGGTTTTACGAGCAGTACTTC,CASSLGTGFYEQYF
NA,TRBV19,TRBD1,TRBJ2-6,TGTGCCAGTAGTAGAACAGGGGGCTCTGGGGCCAACGTCCTGACTTTC,CASSRTGGSGANVLTF
NA,TRBV2,NA,TRBJ1-2,TGTGCCAGCAGTGAAGCGCATTATCGGCCAGCCGGCTACACCTTC,CASSEAHYRPAGYTF
NA,TRBV19,NA,TRBJ1-2,TGTGCCAGTAGTACTGGGGCCTGGGGCGGAGGCTACACCTTC,CASSTGAWGGGYTF
NA,TRBV30,NA,TRBJ1-5,TGTGCCTGGAGTCAGTGGGGAGGGGATCAGCCCCAGCATTTT,CAWSQWGGDQPQHF
NA,TRBV28,NA,TRBJ2-7,TGTGCCAGCAGTCAAGGAGAGCTCTCCTACGAGCAGTACTTC,CASSQGELSYEQYF
NA,TRBV5-4,TRBD1,TRBJ2-7,TGTGCCAGCAGTCCTAGCTCCGGGACAGGGAACCACGAGCAGTACTTC,CASSPSSGTGNHEQYF
NA,TRBV28,TRBD2,TRBJ2-7,TGTGCCAGCAGTATCCCGGGGGGCTCCTACGAGCAGTACTTC,CASSIPGGSYEQYF
NA,TRBV4-1,NA,TRBJ2-7,TGCGCCAGCAGCCAAGATCCGACCAGCTGGAGCTCCTACGAGCAGTACTTC,CASSQDPTSWSSYEQYF
NA,TRBV11-2,NA,TRBJ1-6,TGTGCCAGCAGCTCCGTACAGGGAAAGAATTCACCCCTCCACTTT,CASSSVQGKNSPLHF
NA,TRBV4-1,TRBD2,TRBJ2-3,TGCGCCAGCAGCCAAGAGATGGAGCGGGGGTTCACAGATACGCAGTATTTT,CASSQEMERGFTDTQYF
NA,TRBV18,TRBD2,TRBJ2-1,TGTGCCAGCTCACCAACTAGCGGCAATGAGCAGTTCTTC,CASSPTSGNEQFF
NA,TRBV6-1,NA,TRBJ1-1,TGTGCCAGCAGCCCCATAACCAACACTGAAGCTTTCTTT,CASSPITNTEAFF
NA,TRBV2,TRBD2,TRBJ2-5,TGTGCCAGCAGTCCTCTAGCGGGAGGACGCGAGACCCAGTACTTC,CASSPLAGGRETQYF
NA,TRBV7-2,TRBD2,TRBJ2-3,TGTGCCAGCAGCTTAGGGCGGGGGAGAGATACGCAGTATTTT,CASSLGRGRDTQYF
NA,TRBV7-2,TRBD1,TRBJ2-5,TGTGCCAGTTCCGGGACAGCTCAAGAGACCCAGTACTTC,CASSGTAQETQYF
NA,TRBV19,TRBD2,TRBJ2-7,TGTGCCAGTAGACAGGGACTAGTGGGCTCCTACGAGCAGTACTTC,CASRQGLVGSYEQYF
NA,TRBV6-5,TRBD1,TRBJ1-1,TGTGCCAGCAGCAACGCCGGGACAGGGGAAGCTTTCTTT,CASSNAGTGEAFF
NA,TRBV19,TRBD1,TRBJ1-6,TGTGCCAGTAGTATGGGACAGCGAAATTCACCCCTCCACTTT,CASSMGQRNSPLHF
NA,TRBV18,NA,TRBJ2-7,TGTGCCAGCTCACCAAGGGGCCTGAACTACGAGCAGTACTTC,CASSPRGLNYEQYF